The entry that follows covers one T cell receptor (beta chain) sequence. Trimming removed 2 bases from V and 5 bases from J, with 12 bases in between. The germline CDR1 and CDR2 sequences are MNHNY and SVGAGI (reference sequence). The CDR3 runs 14 residues. The PCR contained 60 Vbeta and 13 Jbeta primers. Clones were sequenced by immunoSEQ multiplex PCR, and TCRdb holds only the in-frame ones, with some missing. The sample includes approximately 130,000 clones, 72% seen only once; the top ten take about 3.9%. This sample is part of a study of cytomegalovirus exposure and HLA in healthy donors. The rearrangement links TRBV6-6 to TRBJ1-2, with D possibly matching TRBD1 (6 bases). The sequence came from a man aged 50 or older in good health and CMV-seropositive. Sequencing used PBMCs. CDR3: CASSYAGEEYGYTF. DNA of the CDR3: TGTGCCAGCAGTTACGCAGGGGAAGAGTATGGCTACACCTTC.